Below, 27 T cell receptor beta chains from the same sample are listed, as sequenced in a study of cytomegalovirus exposure and HLA in healthy donors. PCR employed 60 Vbeta and 13 Jbeta primers. Generated by immunoSEQ multiplex PCR, the TCRdb table keeps only in-frame clones and is missing some. This table lists about 140,000 clones. The sample was PBMCs. All receptors come from a woman younger than 35 in good health and CMV-seronegative.

This CDR3 reads CATSRDFGTKAIEQYF. The CDR3 region has the DNA TGTGCCACCAGCAGAGATTTCGGGACTAAAGCTATCGAGCAGTACTTC. J is TRBJ2-7 and V is TRBV15; 7 bases are shared with TRBD2. Germline trimming cut 0 bases from V and 6 bases from J; bases unmatched to any gene: 11. The length of the CDR3 is 16 residues. The germline V gene has CDR1 LNHNV and CDR2 YYDKDF (reference sequence).

The chain couples TRBV7-8 to TRBJ1-5; D unclear. The V and J ends lost 2 bases and 0 bases respectively, with 14 bases between them. CDR3 length: 17 amino acids. Germline V lookup: CDR1 SGHVS, CDR2 FQNEAQ. Here the CDR3 reads CASSLLGGVRSNQPQHF. In nucleotides, the CDR3 is TGTGCCAGCAGCTTACTAGGCGGGGTTCGTAGCAATCAGCCCCAGCATTTT.

The chain uses TRBV4-3 and TRBJ1-1; TRBD1 agrees at 10 bases. After removal of 3 bases from V and 4 bases from J, the junction contained 2 bases not matched to a gene. The CDR3 totals 14 residues. Germline V gives CDR1 LGHNA, CDR2 YSLEER. CDR3 amino acids: CASSQDRGSTEAFF. CDR3 DNA sequence: TGCGCCAGCAGCCAGGACAGGGGGAGCACTGAAGCTTTCTTT.

The chain recombines TRBV9 with TRBJ1-1; 7 nucleotides line up with TRBD1. This CDR3 contains 16 residues. Germline V CDR1 and CDR2: SGDLS, YYNGEE. V gave up 3 bases and J gave up 0 bases; unmatched junction bases: 8. The CDR3: CASSALMTGMNTEAFF. The CDR3 DNA follows: TGTGCCAGCAGCGCTTTGATGACAGGGATGAACACTGAAGCTTTCTTT.

The chain carries TRBV6-5 and TRBJ2-7, with 8 bases matching TRBD2. The J segment lost 4 bases and the V segment lost 5 bases, leaving 7 bases of the junction unmatched. CDR3 length: 14 residues. Germline V gene sequence: CDR1 MNHEY, CDR2 SVGAGI. The CDR3 loop reads CASSPGGVSYEQYF. The CDR3 DNA reads TGTGCCAGCAGTCCCGGGGGGGTGTCTTACGAGCAGTACTTC.

CDR3 protein: CASSEGLAGAQETQYF. The CDR3 nucleotides are TGTGCCAGCAGCGAAGGACTAGCGGGCGCACAAGAGACCCAGTACTTC. This chain uses TRBV7-2 with TRBJ2-5; TRBD2 aligns across 11 bases. V shed 5 bases, J shed 2 bases, and the junction held 7 bases outside the gene matches. The CDR3 covers 16 residues. In germline, CDR1 is SGHTA, CDR2 FQGNSA.

Written as DNA, the CDR3 is TGTGCCAGCAGCCTGACTAGCGGGAGCACCGGGGAGCTGTTTTTT. This codes for CASSLTSGSTGELFF. V gene TRBV7-9 combines with J gene TRBJ2-2; TRBD2 aligns across 12 bases. Germline V CDR1 and CDR2: SEHNR, FQNEAQ (reference sequence). V shed 5 bases and J 4 bases; nucleotides not matched to a gene: 2. The CDR3 is 15 amino acids.

The gene calls are TRBV11-2 and TRBJ2-6, with 9 bases fitting TRBD1. Germline loops: CDR1 SGHAT, CDR2 FQNNGV. V trimming: 5 bases; J trimming: 4 bases; junction bases outside the gene matches: 9. The CDR3 covers 17 residues. The CDR3 coding sequence is TGTGCCAGCAGCCCCGGGACAGGGTTGATAGGGGCCAACGTCCTGACTTTC. Its translation: CASSPGTGLIGANVLTF.

This chain links TRBV30 with TRBJ2-7, with D maybe TRBD2 (5 bases). The germline V gene encodes CDR1 GTSNPN and CDR2 SVGIG (reference sequence). Trimming took off 3 bases at V and 4 bases at J, with 10 bases between the two ends. The CDR3 is 12 residues long. DNA of the CDR3: TGTGCCTGGAGCATCGGAGGTTACGAGCAGTACGTC. This codes for CAWSIGGYEQYV.

Remarks on this clone: In the same sample, other DNA sequences code for this CDR3. V is TRBV19 and J is TRBJ2-2, with D unclear. The germline V gene has CDR1 LNHDA and CDR2 SQIVND (reference sequence). The CDR3 sequence is 11 residues long. Trimming cost V 5 bases and J 4 bases, with 2 bases left between them. The CDR3 bases are TGTGCCAGTAGTCGCACCGGGGAGCTGTTTTTT. Translated: CASSRTGELFF.

The chain is built from TRBV18 and TRBJ1-1, with D perhaps matching TRBD1 (5 bases). Germline V CDR1 and CDR2: KGHSH, LQKENI. The V gene lost 3 bases and the J gene lost 0 bases, with 29 bases spanning the gap. There are 21 residues in the CDR3. The CDR3 DNA sequence: TGTGCCAGCTCACCTTTTCGCGTGAAGGGGATTCCCGCGGGAATGAACACTGAAGCTTTCTTT. This codes for CASSPFRVKGIPAGMNTEAFF.

This sequence joins TRBV11-1 and TRBJ2-2; 10 nucleotides agree with TRBD2. Trimming removed 6 bases from V and 5 bases from J; junction bases left unmatched: 9. The CDR3 has 16 amino acids. Germline values: CDR1 SGHAT, CDR2 FQDESV (reference sequence). The CDR3 reads CASRPTGTSVTGELFF. The CDR3 nucleotides are TGTGCCAGCAGACCCACCGGGACTAGCGTGACCGGGGAGCTGTTTTTT.

V and J are TRBV19 and TRBJ1-3; 7 bases are shared with TRBD1. The CDR3 has 14 residues. Looked up from germline, CDR1 is LNHDA and CDR2 is SQIVND (reference sequence). V was pared by 4 bases and J by 1 base, with 1 base of the junction left unmatched. CDR3 nucleotide sequence: TGTGCCAGTAGTAACAGGGGTTCTGGAAACACCATATATTTT. Encoded protein: CASSNRGSGNTIYF.

The J gene is TRBJ1-5, the V gene TRBV19, with 11 nucleotides matching TRBD1. Germline values: CDR1 LNHDA, CDR2 SQIVND (reference sequence). This CDR3 has 15 amino acids. V gave up 8 bases and J gave up 1 base; unmatched junction bases: 4. CDR3 region: CASRTGGGSNQPQHF. Here the CDR3 DNA reads TGTGCCAGTCGGACAGGGGGCGGAAGCAATCAGCCCCAGCATTTT.

V is TRBV5-1 and J is TRBJ1-5, with D possibly TRBD1 on 5 matching bases. CDR3 length: 15 amino acids. Germline CDR1 SGHRS, CDR2 YFSETQ. Deletions cut 4 bases from V and 0 bases from J, with 11 bases between. In nucleotides, the CDR3 is TGCGCCAGCAGCCTGGGACTTGCTAGCAATCAGCCCCAGCATTTT. Translating it yields CASSLGLASNQPQHF.

The chain links TRBV14 to TRBJ2-1; 10 bases align to TRBD1. The germline V gene encodes CDR1 SGHDN and CDR2 FVKESK. The CDR3 loop spans 14 amino acids. V shed 4 bases, J shed 9 bases, and the junction held 6 bases outside the gene matches. DNA for the CDR3: TGTGCCAGCAGCCTCGACAGGGGGCGAGGTGAGCAGTTCTTC. Protein sequence: CASSLDRGRGEQFF.

This sequence joins TRBV11-1 and TRBJ2-2, with 9 bases matching TRBD1. V gave up 11 bases and J gave up 7 bases; unmatched junction bases: 8. Germline V gene sequence: CDR1 SGHAT, CDR2 FQDESV (reference sequence). CDR3 length equals 13 residues. Here the CDR3 reads CAVRTGAVGELFF. As DNA, the CDR3 is TGTGCCGTACGGACAGGGGCGGTCGGGGAGCTGTTTTTT.

This chain links TRBV13 with TRBJ2-1; TRBD2 matches at 7 bases. Germline CDR1 reads PRHDT; CDR2 reads FYEKMQ (reference sequence). The V gene end was trimmed by 0 bases and the J gene end by 3 bases; junction bases not matched to a gene: 2. This CDR3 region has 15 residues. As DNA, the CDR3 is TGTGCCAGCAGCTTAGGAGCGGGACGCTACAATGAGCAGTTCTTC. Translating it yields CASSLGAGRYNEQFF.

The rearrangement joins TRBV10-2 to TRBJ2-7; D is perhaps TRBD1 (5 bases). The CDR3 runs 15 residues. Trimming pared 2 bases from V and 6 bases from J, leaving 17 bases between. Germline CDR1 is WSHSY and CDR2 is SAAADI. CDR3 sequence (DNA): TGCGCCAGCAGTGAGATTCCCCCGGCAGGGTCCGAGCAGTACTTC. Protein product: CASSEIPPAGSEQYF.

This rearrangement joins TRBV5-1 to TRBJ1-3, with D unresolved. CDR3 length: 13 amino acids. V was cut by 1 base and J by 4 bases, with 6 bases left in between. Germline assignment: CDR1 SGHRS and CDR2 YFSETQ. This CDR3 is CASSLSEGNTIYF. The CDR3 bases are TGCGCCAGCAGCTTGTCAGAAGGAAACACCATATATTTT.

The chain is built from TRBV5-1 and TRBJ1-2; D is uncertain. This CDR3 has 13 amino acids. Germline-derived CDR1 and CDR2 are SGHRS and YFSETQ. The V end was cut by 0 bases, the J end by 2 bases, with 5 bases between. CDR3 bases: TGCGCCAGCAGCTTGGGCGGGAACTATGGCTACACCTTC. Translation: CASSLGGNYGYTF.

This sequence joins TRBV7-3 and TRBJ2-2, with TRBD2 matching 8 bases. The CDR3 sequence is 18 residues long. Germline CDR1 is SGHTA and CDR2 is FQGTGA. The trim removed 5 bases at V and 8 bases at J, leaving 19 bases unmatched. CDR3 in amino acids: CASSPRPSAGAAAGELFF. The CDR3 DNA follows: TGTGCCAGCAGCCCGCGCCCCTCAGCGGGAGCGGCTGCTGGGGAGCTGTTTTTT. Full variable domain (rest looked up from reference TRBV7-3 and TRBJ2-2): GAGVSQTPSNKVTEKGKYVELRCDPISGHTALYWYRQSLGQGPEFLIYFQGTGAADDSGLPNDRFFAVRPEGSVSTLKIQRTERGDSAVYLCASSPRPSAGAAAGELFFGEGSRLTVL.

V and J are TRBV7-8 and TRBJ1-1; no clear D. The CDR3 is made up of 14 amino acids. Per germline, CDR1 SGHVS and CDR2 FQNEAQ. V was cut by 1 base and J by 0 bases, with 6 bases left in between. CDR3 sequence (DNA): TGTGCCAGCAGCTTAGGACGGGTGAACACTGAAGCTTTCTTT. Its translation is CASSLGRVNTEAFF.

The CDR3 here is CASSPQGNRGLGEQFF. Here the CDR3 DNA reads TGTGCCAGCAGCCCTCAAGGGAACAGGGGGCTGGGTGAGCAGTTCTTC. The V call is TRBV9, the J call TRBJ2-1; 9 nucleotides align to TRBD1. V was pared by 4 bases and J by 9 bases, with 14 bases of the junction left unmatched. CDR1 is SGDLS and CDR2 is YYNGEE in the germline V gene. The CDR3 length is 16 residues.

CDR3 residues: CASSLPGTSGRNTGELFF. CDR3 DNA: TGTGCCAGCAGCCTTCCCGGGACTAGCGGGAGAAACACCGGGGAGCTGTTTTTT. The chain combines TRBV5-4 with TRBJ2-2, with 14 bases fitting TRBD2. Germline-derived CDR1 and CDR2 are SGHNT and YYREEE (reference sequence). The CDR3 consists of 18 residues. The V gene end was trimmed by 4 bases and the J gene end by 2 bases; junction bases not matched to a gene: 7.

This chain links TRBV5-1 with TRBJ2-7, with 9 bases aligning to TRBD1. The CDR3 sequence is 15 residues long. CDR1 is SGHRS and CDR2 is YFSETQ in the germline V gene. V shed 4 bases, J shed 1 base, and the junction held 6 bases outside the gene matches. CDR3 coding DNA: TGCGCCAGCAGCAAAGCCGGGACAGGGTCCTACGAGCAGTACTTC. Its translation is CASSKAGTGSYEQYF.

The gene calls are TRBV10-3 and TRBJ2-7; 13 bases align to TRBD2. The CDR3 length is 19 residues. V shed 4 bases and J 7 bases; nucleotides not matched to a gene: 19. The V gene's germline CDR1 is ENHRY and CDR2 SYGVKD. CDR3 residues: CAISGPHFSPGLAGLEQYF. The CDR3 bases are TGTGCCATCAGTGGGCCCCACTTTTCGCCGGGACTAGCGGGACTAGAGCAGTACTTC.